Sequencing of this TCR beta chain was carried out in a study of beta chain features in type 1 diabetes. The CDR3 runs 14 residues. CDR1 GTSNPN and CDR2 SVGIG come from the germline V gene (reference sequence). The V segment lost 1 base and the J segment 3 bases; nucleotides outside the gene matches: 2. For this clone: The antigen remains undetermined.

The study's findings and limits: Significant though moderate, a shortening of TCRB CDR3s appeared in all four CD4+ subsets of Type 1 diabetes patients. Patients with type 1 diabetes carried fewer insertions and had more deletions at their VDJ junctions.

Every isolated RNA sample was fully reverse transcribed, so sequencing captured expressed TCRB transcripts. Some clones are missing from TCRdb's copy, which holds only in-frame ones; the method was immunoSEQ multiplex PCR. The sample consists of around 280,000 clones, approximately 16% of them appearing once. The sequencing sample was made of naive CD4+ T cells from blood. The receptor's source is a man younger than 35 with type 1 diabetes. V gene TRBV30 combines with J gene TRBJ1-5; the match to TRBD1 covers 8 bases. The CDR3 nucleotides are TGTGCCTGGAGTGGACAGGGGTTCAATCAGCCCCAGCATTTT. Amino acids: CAWSGQGFNQPQHF.